The 11 T cell receptor beta chains listed next were all sequenced from one sample in a study of human T cells and chemical hapten exposure. Regarding time point: pre-sensitization, week 0. The treatment is: therapeutic diphenylcyclopropenone sensitization with weekly scalp DPC. In TCRdb, the RACE reads were re-called with MiXCR into one record per CDR3 protein. The repertoire holds some 400,000 distinct CDR3 sequences, approximately 5% seen once, with around 2.6% in the top ten. The sequencing used whole blood, collected in connection with sensitization to the hapten diphenylcyclopropenone (DPC). These TCRs come from a woman aged 45-65 years with alopecia areata. Some clones in this sample may be carry-over from other donors' samples.

This chain joins TRBV12-3 or TRBV12-4 and TRBJ1-1; no clear D. This CDR3 comprises 13 residues. V was trimmed by 7 bases and J by 4 bases, leaving 13 bases between them. This chain's CDR3 is CASTLSGLTEAFF. The CDR3 nucleotides read TGTGCCAGCACCCTCTCAGGACTCACTGAAGCTTTCTTT.

A few counts support this clonotype. This chain connects TRBV30 to TRBJ1-2; unclear D gene. This CDR3 has 11 amino acids. CDR1 and CDR2 (germline): GTSNPN, SVGIG (reference sequence). V was pared by 5 bases and J by 7 bases, with 11 bases between. The CDR3 bases are TGTGCCTGGCTTGGAGGGTTTGGCTACACCTTC. It is translated as CAWLGGFGYTF.

This clonotype has more than one count but fewer than ten. V usage is TRBV6-5 and J usage is TRBJ2-7; 12 nucleotides line up with TRBD2. Unmatched junction bases numbered 17, after V lost 3 bases and J lost 2 bases. Germline V gene data show CDR1 as MNHEY and CDR2 as SVGAGI. There are 20 residues in the CDR3. Here the CDR3 reads CASSYRLAGGPEASAYEQYF. Here the CDR3 DNA reads TGTGCCAGCAGTTATCGTCTAGCGGGAGGGCCTGAAGCATCGGCCTACGAGCAGTACTTC.

This clonotype came up many times. V is TRBV13 and J is TRBJ1-5, with no clear D. V lost 0 bases and J 6 bases, leaving 3 bases between the germline ends. CDR3 length equals 12 residues. Per germline, CDR1 PRHDT and CDR2 FYEKMQ (reference sequence). The CDR3 sequence is CASSLGTQPQHF. The CDR3 DNA is TGTGCCAGCAGCTTAGGCACTCAGCCCCAGCATTTT.

Only a few counts were recorded for this clonotype. The gene calls are TRBV7-9 and TRBJ2-3; a weak D match, TRBD1 (5 bases). Germline loops: CDR1 SEHNR, CDR2 FQNEAQ (reference sequence). This CDR3 is built from 15 residues. Trimming shortened V by 5 bases and J by 2 bases, and 14 bases separated the two germline ends. The CDR3 region is CASSPREKLTDTQYF. DNA for the CDR3: TGTGCCAGCAGCCCCAGGGAAAAACTCACAGATACGCAGTATTTT.

There are many counts of this clonotype. This chain joins TRBV10-3 and TRBJ2-3; 7 nucleotides line up with TRBD1. There are 15 residues in the CDR3. Germline V gene lookup returns CDR1 ENHRY and CDR2 SYGVKD. Trimming at V came to 4 bases and at J to 3 bases, leaving 7 bases not matched to a gene. The CDR3 protein is CAISGLTGTTDTQYF. The CDR3 region has the DNA TGTGCCATCAGTGGCCTGACAGGGACAACAGATACGCAGTATTTT.

This chain links TRBV5-5 with TRBJ2-5, with D possibly being TRBD2 (5 bases). Deletions cut 1 base from V and 5 bases from J, with 15 bases between. The CDR3 runs 15 residues. Germline CDR1 reads SGHKS; CDR2 reads YYEKEE (reference sequence). Here the CDR3 DNA reads TGTGCCAGCAGCTTGTCCCCCGGTACGGGGGAGACCCAGTACTTC. It translates to CASSLSPGTGETQYF. Filled out from reference TRBV5-5 and TRBJ2-5, the complete variable domain reads DAGVTQSPTHLIKTRGQQVTLRCSPISGHKSVSWYQQVLGQGPQFIFQYYEKEERGRGNFPDRFSARQFPNYSSELNVNALLLGDSALYLCASSLSPGTGETQYFGPGTRLLVL.

In its sample, this clonotype was seen a few times. The J gene is TRBJ1-1, the V gene TRBV2; no reliable D call. Trimming cost V 7 bases and J 4 bases, with 10 bases left between them. In germline, CDR1 is SNHLY, CDR2 FYNNEI. The CDR3 is made up of 12 amino acids. The CDR3 sequence is CASNRESTEAFF. Written as DNA, the CDR3 is TGTGCCAGCAATCGTGAAAGCACTGAAGCTTTCTTT.

The V and J genes are TRBV7-3 and TRBJ2-2; D perhaps matches TRBD2 (6 bases). Per the germline V gene, CDR1 is SGHTA and CDR2 is FQGTGA. The CDR3 contains 14 residues. With 6 bases removed from V and 4 bases from J, the gap between germline ends came to 12 bases. The CDR3 spells CASSPGDSTGELFF. The CDR3 DNA is TGTGCCAGCAGTCCCGGGGACTCCACCGGGGAGCTGTTTTTT.

V gene TRBV27 combines with J gene TRBJ2-2, with unresolved D. CDR3 length: 14 residues. Per the germline V gene, CDR1 is MNHEY and CDR2 is SMNVEV (reference sequence). The V and J ends lost 3 bases and 6 bases respectively, with 11 bases between them. The CDR3 loop reads CASSLGPGPGELFF. DNA of the CDR3: TGTGCCAGCAGTTTGGGTCCGGGTCCCGGGGAGCTGTTTTTT.

This clonotype was recorded at least ten times. Written as DNA, the CDR3 is TGTGCCAGCAGCCGGACAGGGGGAGGTGGAACTAATGAAAAACTGTTTTTT. Protein sequence: CASSRTGGGGTNEKLFF. This chain links TRBV27 with TRBJ1-4; TRBD1 matches 10 bases. J was trimmed by 1 base and V by 6 bases; bases with no gene match: 8. The CDR3 contains 17 residues. Germline assignment: CDR1 MNHEY and CDR2 SMNVEV (reference sequence). The full variable domain, rest sourced from reference TRBV27 and TRBJ1-4, is EAQVTQNPRYLITVTGKKLTVTCSQNMNHEYMSWYRQDPGLGLRQIYYSMNVEVTDKGDVPEGYKVSRKEKRNFPLILESPSPNQTSLYFCASSRTGGGGTNEKLFFGSGTQLSVL.